This T cell receptor beta chain stems from a study of identical twins. This clonotype has at least ten counts. This CDR3 has 16 amino acids. Trimming took 6 bases from V and 0 from J, leaving 20 bases between them. Germline V gene lookup returns CDR1 DFQATT and CDR2 SNEGSKA (reference sequence). TCRdb re-derived calls from the 5' RACE reads in MiXCR, one entry per CDR3 protein. The sample has approximately 890,000 distinct CDR3 sequences; over 9% are singletons. The sample also formed part of further work on yellow fever vaccine responses in identical twins.

The sequencing input was PBMCs. The receptor was isolated from a woman aged 18-29 years in good health. V usage is TRBV20-1 and J usage is TRBJ1-1, with a tentative D call TRBD1 (6 bases). Here the CDR3 DNA reads TGCAGTGCCTTCTTCGGGGACACCTTCCTGAACACTGAAGCTTTCTTT. It codes for CSAFFGDTFLNTEAFF.